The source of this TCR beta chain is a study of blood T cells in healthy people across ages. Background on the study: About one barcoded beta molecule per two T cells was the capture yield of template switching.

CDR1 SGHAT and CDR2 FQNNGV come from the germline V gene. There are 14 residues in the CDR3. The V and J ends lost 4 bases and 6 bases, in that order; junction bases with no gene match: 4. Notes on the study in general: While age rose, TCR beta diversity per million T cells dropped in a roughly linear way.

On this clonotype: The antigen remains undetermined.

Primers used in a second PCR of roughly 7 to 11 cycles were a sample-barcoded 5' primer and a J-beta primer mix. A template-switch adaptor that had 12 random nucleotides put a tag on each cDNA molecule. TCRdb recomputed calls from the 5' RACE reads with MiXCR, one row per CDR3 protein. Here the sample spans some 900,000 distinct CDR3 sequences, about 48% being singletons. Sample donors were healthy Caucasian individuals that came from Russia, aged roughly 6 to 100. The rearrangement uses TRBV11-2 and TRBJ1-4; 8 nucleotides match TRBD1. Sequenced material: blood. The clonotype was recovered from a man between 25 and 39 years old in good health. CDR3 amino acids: CASSYDRGDEKLFF. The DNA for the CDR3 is TGTGCCAGCAGCTACGACAGGGGAGATGAAAAACTGTTTTTT.